Included here is one TCR beta chain sequence, with context. Its antigen is unknown. No qualities accompany the bases; no much larger clone lies one base away. These data are taken from a study of control samples from healthy donors and cancer patients (dated by TCRdb to the early 2020s). Library creation used the immunoSEQ multiplex PCR assay. The table comes from immuneACCESS by way of TCRdb, which keeps in-frame sequences with V and J called. Part of the clones is missing from these tables; in studies checked, under half for an unresolved V gene and the rest for unknown reasons. This sample comprises 21,000 or so clones, more than 80% of them detected only once. The top ten clonotypes cover about two fifths of the sample. The CDR3 has 15 amino acids, counting the end cysteine and phenylalanine. Only the CDR3 part of the read is kept: 45 bases, read in frame from the first base. Looking up the germline V gene yields CDR1 SGHDN and CDR2 FVKESK. Trimming accounts for 5 bases at V and 3 bases at J, while the number of junction bases matched to no gene is 6.

Sequencing was performed on PBMCs. The sequence links TRBV14 to TRBJ2-1, and TRBD2 aligns with 8 junction nucleotides. This sequence originates from a man aged 55 to 70 with head and neck cancer. CDR3 loop: CASSTAGVGYNEQFF. The nucleotide sequence is given as TGTGCCAGCAGCACAGCGGGAGTCGGCTACAATGAGCAGTTCTTC.